This TCR beta chain was recorded in a study of blood T cell repertoires in COVID-19. This clone was detected once. V was trimmed by 2 bases and J by 1 base, leaving 12 bases between them. This CDR3 contains 15 residues. Germline CDR1 and CDR2: GTSNPN and SVGIG (reference sequence). Profiling relied on immunoSEQ multiplex PCR, and the TCRdb table lists in-frame clones only, not all of them. Of about 190,000 clones detected, around 80% appear once; the ten largest clones hold 2.5% to 3.5%. This TCR derives from a man aged 50 to 59 with active or convalescent COVID-19. Material for sequencing was peripheral blood. The chain has TRBV30 and TRBJ1-5; tentatively, D is TRBD1 (6 bases). The chain's CDR3 is CAWSPSGDSNQPQHF. The CDR3 DNA sequence: TGTGCCTGGAGTCCCTCAGGGGACAGCAATCAGCCCCAGCATTTT.